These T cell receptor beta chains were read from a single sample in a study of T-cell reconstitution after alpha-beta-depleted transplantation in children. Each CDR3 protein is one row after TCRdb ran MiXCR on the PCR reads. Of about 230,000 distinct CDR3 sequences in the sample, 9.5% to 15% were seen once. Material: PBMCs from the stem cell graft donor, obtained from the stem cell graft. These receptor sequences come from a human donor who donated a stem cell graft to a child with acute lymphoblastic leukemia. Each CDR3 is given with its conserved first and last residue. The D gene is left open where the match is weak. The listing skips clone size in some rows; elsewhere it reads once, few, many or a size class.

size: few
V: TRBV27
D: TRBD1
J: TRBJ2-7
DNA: TGTGCCAGCAGCTCCGGGACAGGGGCCAGCGAGCAGTACTTC
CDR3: CASSSGTGASEQYF

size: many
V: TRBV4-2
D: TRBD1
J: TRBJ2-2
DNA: TGTGCCAGCAGCCAAGTTCTCGGACAGGGGAGAACCGGGGAGCTGTTTTTT
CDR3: CASSQVLGQGRTGELFF

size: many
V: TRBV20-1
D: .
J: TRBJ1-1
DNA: TGCAGTGCTAGAGATCGTGGGTCAGGAACTGAAGCTTTCTTT
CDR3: CSARDRGSGTEAFF

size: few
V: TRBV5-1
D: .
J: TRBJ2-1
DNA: TGCGCCAGCCGACCTGGGGTTTTAAACTCCTACAATGAGCAGTTCTTC
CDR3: CASRPGVLNSYNEQFF

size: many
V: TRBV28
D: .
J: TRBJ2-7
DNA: TGTGCCAGCAGTTTCACGCCCGGCGAGCAGTACTTC
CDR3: CASSFTPGEQYF

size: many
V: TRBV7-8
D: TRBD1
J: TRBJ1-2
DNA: TGTGCCAGCAGCTCCGGGACAGGGGGCGGCTACACCTTC
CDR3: CASSSGTGGGYTF

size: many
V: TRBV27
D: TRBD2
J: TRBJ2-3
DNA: TGTGCCAGCAGTTACATACTAGCGGGGGGGCCAGATACGCAGTATTTT
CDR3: CASSYILAGGPDTQYF

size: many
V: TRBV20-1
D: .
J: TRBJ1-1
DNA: TGCAGTGCTCCCTGGAGGGGACAAGAAGCTTTCTTT
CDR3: CSAPWRGQEAFF

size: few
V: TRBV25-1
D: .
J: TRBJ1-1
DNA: TGTGCCAGCAGTGATCCCCTAGTGGGGACAGAAGCTTTCTTT
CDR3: CASSDPLVGTEAFF

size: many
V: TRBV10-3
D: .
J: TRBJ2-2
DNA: TGTGCCTCCTGGGGGACCGGGGAGCTGTTTTTT
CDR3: CASWGTGELFF

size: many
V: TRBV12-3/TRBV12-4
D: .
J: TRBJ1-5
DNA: TGTGCCAGCAGTTTTACAACTCAGCCCCAGCATTTT
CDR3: CASSFTTQPQHF

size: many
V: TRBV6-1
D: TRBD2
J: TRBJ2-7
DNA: TGTGCCAGCCAAACTAGCGGGGGTTCCTACGAGCAGTACTTC
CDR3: CASQTSGGSYEQYF

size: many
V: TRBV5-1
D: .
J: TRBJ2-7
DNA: TGCGCCAGCAGCTTGGCCAAGGTCGGTCCGACCTACGAGCAGTACTTC
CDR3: CASSLAKVGPTYEQYF

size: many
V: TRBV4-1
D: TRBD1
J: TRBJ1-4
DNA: TGCGCCAGCAGCCAGTATACCGGGACAGGGCGGGAAAAACTGTTTTTT
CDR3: CASSQYTGTGREKLFF

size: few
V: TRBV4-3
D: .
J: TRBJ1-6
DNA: TGCGCCAGCAGGTTAGGGGCAGGTGAAGGACCCCTCCACTTT
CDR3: CASRLGAGEGPLHF

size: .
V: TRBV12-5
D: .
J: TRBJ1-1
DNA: TGTGCTAGTGGTTTGGGACCGCTGAACACTGAAGCTTTCTTT
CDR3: CASGLGPLNTEAFF

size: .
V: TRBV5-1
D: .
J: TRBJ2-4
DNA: TGCGCCAGCAGCCCGGGGGCTCAAGCCAAAAACATTCAGTACTTC
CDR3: CASSPGAQAKNIQYF

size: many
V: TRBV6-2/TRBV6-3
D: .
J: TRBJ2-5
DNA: TGTGCCAGCAGCCGAAGCCGGACCCAGTACTTC
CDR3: CASSRSRTQYF

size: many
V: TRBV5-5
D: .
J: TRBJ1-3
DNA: TGTGCCAGCAGCCCCTCGGGCGGCACCTCTGGAAACACCATATATTTT
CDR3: CASSPSGGTSGNTIYF

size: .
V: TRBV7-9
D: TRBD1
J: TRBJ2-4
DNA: TGTGCCAGCAGCCTACAGACAGGGCGGGACATTCAGTACTTC
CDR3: CASSLQTGRDIQYF

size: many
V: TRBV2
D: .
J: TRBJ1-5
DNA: TGTGCCAGCAAACAGGGCCCCAATCAGCCCCAGCATTTT
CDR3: CASKQGPNQPQHF

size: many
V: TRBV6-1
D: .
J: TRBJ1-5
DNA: TGTGCCAGCAGTGAAGGATGGCAGGGCTATCAGCCCCAGCATTTT
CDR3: CASSEGWQGYQPQHF

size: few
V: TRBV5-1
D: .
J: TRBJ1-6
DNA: TGCGCCAGCAGCTTAAGTACCCATCGGGCCCAGGAATCACCCCTCCACTTT
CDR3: CASSLSTHRAQESPLHF

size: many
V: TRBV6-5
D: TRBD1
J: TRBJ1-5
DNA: TGTGCCAGCAGTTCCCCCATTGGGACAGGGAATCAGCCCCAGCATTTT
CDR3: CASSSPIGTGNQPQHF

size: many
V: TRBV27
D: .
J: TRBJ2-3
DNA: TGTGCCAGCACAAACACAGATACGCAGTATTTT
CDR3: CASTNTDTQYF

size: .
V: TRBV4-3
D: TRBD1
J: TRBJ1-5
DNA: TGCGCCAGCAGCCAAGAATGGAGAGGGACAGGGGATCAGCCCCAGCATTTT
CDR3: CASSQEWRGTGDQPQHF

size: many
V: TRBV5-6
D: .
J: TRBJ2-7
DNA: TGTGCCAGCAGCTTGGGAGGGGACCTCTACGAGCAGTACTTC
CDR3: CASSLGGDLYEQYF

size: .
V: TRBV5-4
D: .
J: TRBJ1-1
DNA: TGTGCCAGCAGCGTCAACAGGAACACTGAAGCTTTCTTT
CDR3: CASSVNRNTEAFF

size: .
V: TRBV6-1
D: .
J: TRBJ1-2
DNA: TGTGCCAGCAGTACCTTGACCGCAGCTAACTATGGCTACACCTTC
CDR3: CASSTLTAANYGYTF

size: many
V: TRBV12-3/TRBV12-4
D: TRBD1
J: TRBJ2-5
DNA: TGTGCCAGCAGTTTCGGGACAGGGGGCACAGAGACCCAGTACTTC
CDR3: CASSFGTGGTETQYF

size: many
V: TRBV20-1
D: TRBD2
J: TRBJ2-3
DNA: TGCAGTGCAATCTGGACTAGCGGGATCAGCACAGATACGCAGTATTTT
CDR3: CSAIWTSGISTDTQYF

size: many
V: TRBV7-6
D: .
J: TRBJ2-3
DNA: TGTGCCAGCAGCACAACAGGCCTCACAGATACGCAGTATTTT
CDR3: CASSTTGLTDTQYF

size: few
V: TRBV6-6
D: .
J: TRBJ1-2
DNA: TGTGCCAGCAGTAAGGATGAATATGGCTACACCTTC
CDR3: CASSKDEYGYTF

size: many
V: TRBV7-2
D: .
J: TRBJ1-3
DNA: TGTGCCAGCAGCTTAGCGTCCAGCGTGGCAACTGGAAACACCATATATTTT
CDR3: CASSLASSVATGNTIYF

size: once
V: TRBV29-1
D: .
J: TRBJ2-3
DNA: TGCAGCGTCAAGCCTGGAGATACGCAGTATTTT
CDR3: CSVKPGDTQYF

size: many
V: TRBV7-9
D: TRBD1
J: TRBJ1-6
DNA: TGTGCCAGCAGAACGGACAGGGATCCGCCTTATAATTCACCCCTCCACTTT
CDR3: CASRTDRDPPYNSPLHF

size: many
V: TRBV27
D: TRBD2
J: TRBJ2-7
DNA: TGTGCCAGCAGTTTATCAAGCGGGATGAACCCCTACGAGCAGTACTTC
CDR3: CASSLSSGMNPYEQYF

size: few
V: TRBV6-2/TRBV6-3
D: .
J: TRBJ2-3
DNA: TGTGCCAGCAGTTACAACCCCAAACGGGCAGATACGCAGTATTTT
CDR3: CASSYNPKRADTQYF

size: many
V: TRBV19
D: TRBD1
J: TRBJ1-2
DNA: TGTGCCAGTAGCGACAGGGTGCGCTACACCTTC
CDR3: CASSDRVRYTF

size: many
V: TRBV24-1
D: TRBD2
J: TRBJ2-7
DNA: TGTGCCACCAGTGATGGCGGGGGGCCCCTCGAGCAGTACTTC
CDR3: CATSDGGGPLEQYF

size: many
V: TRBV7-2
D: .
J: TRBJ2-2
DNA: TGTGCCAGCAGCTTAGGGCATGGCACCGGGGAGCTGTTTTTT
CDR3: CASSLGHGTGELFF

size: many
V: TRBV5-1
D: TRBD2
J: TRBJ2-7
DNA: TGCGCCAGCAGTGTAGAGGCGCCTAGCGGGAGGAGCTACGAGCAGTACTTC
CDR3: CASSVEAPSGRSYEQYF

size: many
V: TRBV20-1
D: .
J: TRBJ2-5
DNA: TGCAGTGCTAGAGCAGGGAAGACCCAGTACTTC
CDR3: CSARAGKTQYF

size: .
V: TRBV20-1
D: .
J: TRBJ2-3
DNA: TGCTGTGCTAGATCCCGACAGGAACTTAGCACAGATACGCAGTATTTT
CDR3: CCARSRQELSTDTQYF

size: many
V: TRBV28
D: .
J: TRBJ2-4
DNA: TGTGCCAGCAGTTTAGGCCGTCGAGGTTATGACAAAAACATTCAGTACTTC
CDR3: CASSLGRRGYDKNIQYF

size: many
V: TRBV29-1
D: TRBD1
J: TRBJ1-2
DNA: TGCAGCGTCGGCCCGGACAGGGACTACGGCTACACCTTC
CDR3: CSVGPDRDYGYTF

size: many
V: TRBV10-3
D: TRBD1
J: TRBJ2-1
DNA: TGTGCCATCAGTGTAAAGGGGGCTACCTCCTACAATGAGCAGTTCTTC
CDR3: CAISVKGATSYNEQFF

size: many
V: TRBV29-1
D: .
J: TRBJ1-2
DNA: TGCAGCGTAGATTTCTATGGCTACACCTTC
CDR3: CSVDFYGYTF

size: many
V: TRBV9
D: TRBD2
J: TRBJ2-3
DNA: TGTGCCAGCAGCGGCTCCGGGACTAGCGGGGGATGGAGCACAGATACGCAGTATTTT
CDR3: CASSGSGTSGGWSTDTQYF